These T cell receptor beta chains were read from a single sample in a study of T cell responses to AZD1222 COVID-19 vaccine. Sequenced by immunoSEQ multiplex PCR; TCRdb stores in-frame clones only, minus some. In the table there are under 200,000 clones, approximately 95% of which are singletons. The material was peripheral blood, obtained on day 0 of AZD1222 vaccination. These receptor sequences come from an adult in good health. The CDR3 runs from the conserved cysteine through the conserved F or W. The D gene is left open where the match is weak. Expanded clones are given a class, and other clones once, few, many or no size at all.

CDR3 protein,CDR3 DNA,clone size,J gene,V gene,D gene
CSASTYYGYTF,TGCAGTGCTAGCACGTACTATGGCTACACCTTC,.,TRBJ1-2,TRBV20-1,.
CASSQVLAGPKTYF,TGTGCCAGCAGCCAAGTACTAGCGGGCCCCAAGACGTACTTC,once,TRBJ2-7,TRBV3-1/TRBV3-2,TRBD2
CASSLSTSSYEQYF,TGTGCCAGCAGCTTAAGCACTAGTTCGTACGAGCAGTACTTC,once,TRBJ2-7,TRBV7-9,.
CASSRQGGEQYF,TGTGCCAGCAGCCGCCAAGGAGGAGAGCAGTACTTC,once,TRBJ2-7,TRBV6-5,.
CASSPLSQGTTEAFF,TGTGCCAGCTCACCACTGAGCCAGGGGACCACTGAAGCTTTCTTT,.,TRBJ1-1,TRBV18,.
CASSRLAGGYEQYF,TGTGCCAGCAGCCGACTAGCGGGAGGATACGAGCAGTACTTC,once,TRBJ2-7,TRBV7-9,TRBD2
CASRRTGGTIYGYTF,TGTGCCAGCAGAAGAACAGGGGGCACAATCTATGGCTACACCTTC,.,TRBJ1-2,TRBV27,TRBD1
CASSLGQGPNQPQHF,TGCGCCAGCAGCTTGGGACAGGGGCCCAATCAGCCCCAGCATTTT,.,TRBJ1-5,TRBV5-1,TRBD1
CASSRTGAHEQYF,TGTGCCAGCTCACGCACAGGGGCCCACGAGCAGTACTTC,.,TRBJ2-7,TRBV18,TRBD1
CASSIGEGTAYEQYF,TGTGCCAGTAGTATAGGTGAAGGGACAGCCTACGAGCAGTACTTC,.,TRBJ2-7,TRBV19,TRBD1
CASSPPSDDAFF,TGCGCCAGCAGTCCCCCAAGTGACGACGCTTTCTTT,.,TRBJ1-1,TRBV10-2,.
CSASPSGRANEQFF,TGCAGTGCTAGTCCGAGCGGGAGGGCCAATGAGCAGTTCTTC,.,TRBJ2-1,TRBV20-1,TRBD2
CASSLPGYADTQYF,TGTGCCAGCAGCTTACCAGGGTACGCAGATACGCAGTATTTT,.,TRBJ2-3,TRBV7-8,.
CASSVGGSNSPLHF,TGTGCCAGCAGCGTAGGGGGCTCGAATTCACCCCTCCACTTT,.,TRBJ1-6,TRBV9,.
CASSPRFGSTNEKLFF,TGTGCCAGCTCACCACGATTTGGCTCAACTAATGAAAAACTGTTTTTT,.,TRBJ1-4,TRBV18,.
CASSLYLNTELFF,TGTGCCAGCAGTTTATACCTCAATACAGAGCTGTTTTTT,.,TRBJ1-4,TRBV12-3/TRBV12-4,.
CASTGSSYEQYF,TGTGCCAGTACTGGTTCGAGTTACGAGCAGTACTTC,.,TRBJ2-7,TRBV25-1,.
CASSLDAGVLNGYTF,TGTGCCAGCAGCTTAGATGCAGGCGTCCTAAATGGCTACACCTTC,.,TRBJ1-2,TRBV11-2,.
CASSEGDGGYTF,TGTGCCAGCAGTGAAGGAGACGGTGGCTACACCTTC,.,TRBJ1-2,TRBV6-1,.
CASRRTAGNTIYF,TGTGCCAGCAGGCGGACAGCCGGAAACACCATATATTTT,once,TRBJ1-3,TRBV7-2,.
CASSEISGAHEQYF,TGTGCCAGCAGTGAAATTAGCGGGGCCCACGAGCAGTACTTC,.,TRBJ2-7,TRBV2,TRBD2
CASSLEGPSNEKLFF,TGTGCCAGCAGCCTTGAGGGGCCATCTAATGAAAAACTGTTTTTT,.,TRBJ1-4,TRBV6-5,.
CASRNQETQYF,TGTGCCAGCAGGAACCAAGAGACCCAGTACTTC,.,TRBJ2-5,TRBV6-5,.